Listed below are T cell receptor beta chains from one sample, sequenced in a study of identical twins. From the 5' RACE reads, TCRdb called clonotypes with MiXCR, one entry per CDR3 protein. The table records approximately 1.8 million distinct CDR3 sequences, 25% to 35% of them present only once. The sequenced sample was cord blood. The receptor set was obtained from a newborn girl in good health. The CDR3 runs from the conserved cysteine through the conserved F or W. The order of the fields is CDR3 protein, CDR3 DNA, V gene, CDR3 length, clone size, D gene, J gene. A D gene is named only where the DNA matches it firmly. Size is omitted from some rows. Given values are once, few, many or a class for expanded clones.

CDR3: CASSPDGWEQYF
DNA: TGTGCCAGCTCACCGGATGGGTGGGAGCAGTACTTC
V: TRBV18
length: 12
size: -
D: -
J: TRBJ2-7

CDR3: CASSRQGTHTEAFF
DNA: TGTGCCAGCAGCCGACAGGGGACTCACACTGAAGCTTTCTTT
V: TRBV6-6
length: 14
size: -
D: TRBD1
J: TRBJ1-1

CDR3: CASSLVGLPGQGITEAFF
DNA: TGCGCCAGCAGCTTGGTTGGGTTACCGGGACAGGGAATAACTGAAGCTTTCTTT
V: TRBV5-1
length: 18
size: -
D: TRBD1
J: TRBJ1-1

CDR3: CASSYNRLAGGYQETQYF
DNA: TGTGCCAGCAGTTACAATAGGCTAGCGGGAGGGTACCAAGAGACCCAGTACTTC
V: TRBV6-5
length: 18
size: -
D: TRBD2
J: TRBJ2-5

CDR3: CASSWRGRNTEAFF
DNA: TGTGCCAGCAGTTGGAGGGGGCGGAACACTGAAGCTTTCTTT
V: TRBV12-3/TRBV12-4
length: 14
size: many
D: TRBD1
J: TRBJ1-1

CDR3: CASSLDRGDEQFF
DNA: TGTGCCAGCAGCCTTGACAGGGGGGATGAGCAGTTCTTC
V: TRBV12-3/TRBV12-4
length: 13
size: many
D: TRBD1
J: TRBJ2-1

CDR3: CASSASAGGRTEAFF
DNA: TGTGCCAGCAGCGCTTCCGCAGGGGGCAGAACTGAAGCTTTCTTT
V: TRBV7-6
length: 15
size: -
D: TRBD1
J: TRBJ1-1

CDR3: CASSPGVFSTDTQYF
DNA: TGCGCCAGCAGCCCTGGCGTATTTAGCACAGATACGCAGTATTTT
V: TRBV4-1
length: 15
size: -
D: -
J: TRBJ2-3

CDR3: CASSYSIRTTNEKLFF
DNA: TGTGCCAGCAGTTACTCGATACGGACAACTAATGAAAAACTGTTTTTT
V: TRBV6-2/TRBV6-3
length: 16
size: few
D: -
J: TRBJ1-4

CDR3: CATSDGEPPSYNEQFF
DNA: TGTGCCACCAGTGATGGGGAACCGCCCTCCTACAATGAGCAGTTCTTC
V: TRBV24-1
length: 16
size: -
D: -
J: TRBJ2-1

CDR3: CASSQTAGAHNNEQFF
DNA: TGTGCCAGCAGCCAGACCGCGGGGGCCCACAACAATGAGCAGTTCTTC
V: TRBV5-4
length: 16
size: -
D: -
J: TRBJ2-1

CDR3: CASSLAGNEQYF
DNA: TGTGCCAGCAGCTTAGCAGGGAACGAGCAGTACTTC
V: TRBV5-1
length: 12
size: many
D: -
J: TRBJ2-7

CDR3: CASSQDFRSGNEQFF
DNA: TGTGCCAGCAGCCAAGATTTTCGGAGCGGGAATGAGCAGTTCTTC
V: TRBV4-2
length: 15
size: few
D: -
J: TRBJ2-1

CDR3: CASSFLWGEQYF
DNA: TGTGCCAGCAGCTTCCTGTGGGGAGAGCAGTACTTC
V: TRBV7-9
length: 12
size: -
D: -
J: TRBJ2-4

CDR3: CSARDSGGFTDTQYF
DNA: TGCAGTGCTAGAGATAGCGGGGGGTTTACAGATACGCAGTATTTT
V: TRBV20-1
length: 15
size: -
D: TRBD2
J: TRBJ2-3

CDR3: CASSYSLSGADKETQYF
DNA: TGTGCCAGCAGTTACTCCCTCAGCGGCGCGGACAAAGAGACCCAGTACTTC
V: TRBV6-2/TRBV6-3
length: 17
size: few
D: -
J: TRBJ2-5

CDR3: CASGLEGIGTDTQYF
DNA: TGTGCCAGCGGCTTAGAGGGGATCGGCACAGATACGCAGTATTTT
V: TRBV7-2
length: 15
size: -
D: -
J: TRBJ2-3

CDR3: CASSQVVSSGYQETQYF
DNA: TGTGCCAGCAGCCAAGTGGTGTCTAGCGGGTACCAAGAGACCCAGTACTTC
V: TRBV3-1
length: 17
size: -
D: TRBD2
J: TRBJ2-5